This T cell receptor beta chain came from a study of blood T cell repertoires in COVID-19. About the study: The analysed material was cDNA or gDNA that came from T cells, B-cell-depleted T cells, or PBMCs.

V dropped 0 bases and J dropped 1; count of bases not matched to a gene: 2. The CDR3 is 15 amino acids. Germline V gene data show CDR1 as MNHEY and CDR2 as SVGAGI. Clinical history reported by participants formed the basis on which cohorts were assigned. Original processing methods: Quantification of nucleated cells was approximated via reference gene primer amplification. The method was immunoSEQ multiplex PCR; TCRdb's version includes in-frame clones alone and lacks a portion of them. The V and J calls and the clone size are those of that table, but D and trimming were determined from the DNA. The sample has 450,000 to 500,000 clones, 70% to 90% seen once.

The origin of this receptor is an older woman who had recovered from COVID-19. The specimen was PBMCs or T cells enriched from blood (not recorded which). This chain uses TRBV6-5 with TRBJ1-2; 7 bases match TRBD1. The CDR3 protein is CASSYSSGGNYGYTF. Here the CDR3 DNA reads TGTGCCAGCAGTTACTCATCAGGGGGTAACTATGGCTACACCTTC.